A selection of T cell receptor beta chains follows, all from one sample in a study of vaccination and CD4 T cells after COVID-19. TCRdb re-analysed the PCR reads in MiXCR, keeping a single row per CDR3 protein. Among 7,000 to 9,000 distinct CDR3 sequences listed, around 46% were seen once. Their specific antigens are unknown. The sample was CD4+ T cells from blood, cultured in vitro. The receptors were gathered from a human donor in good health. Each CDR3 is given with its conserved first and last residue. The D gene is left open where the match is weak. Clone size is shown for a subset of rows, as once, few, many or a class of expanded clone.

CDR3nt: TGTGCCAGCAGGGACAGGGTCGGAAACACCATATATTTT; CDR3aa: CASRDRVGNTIYF; j_gene: TRBJ1-3; v_gene: TRBV6-1; abundance: NA; d_gene: TRBD1
CDR3nt: TGTGCCAGCAGTTTTAGCGGGATCTCCTACAATGAGCAGTTCTTC; CDR3aa: CASSFSGISYNEQFF; j_gene: TRBJ2-1; v_gene: TRBV28; abundance: few; d_gene: TRBD2
CDR3nt: TGTGCCAGCAGTGAGAACAGGGATGGCACTGAAGCTTTCTTT; CDR3aa: CASSENRDGTEAFF; j_gene: TRBJ1-1; v_gene: TRBV25-1; abundance: NA; d_gene: NA
CDR3nt: TGTGCCAGCACCCGCGGAAGGCAGAACTACGAGCAGTACTTC; CDR3aa: CASTRGRQNYEQYF; j_gene: TRBJ2-7; v_gene: TRBV2; abundance: NA; d_gene: NA
CDR3nt: TGTGCCAGCAGTTTTAGGGGGGTGAGGACTGAAGCTTTCTTT; CDR3aa: CASSFRGVRTEAFF; j_gene: TRBJ1-1; v_gene: TRBV27; abundance: NA; d_gene: NA
CDR3nt: TGTGCCAGCTCACCAGGGACAGGAGATTCACCCCTCCACTTT; CDR3aa: CASSPGTGDSPLHF; j_gene: TRBJ1-6; v_gene: TRBV18; abundance: NA; d_gene: TRBD1
CDR3nt: TGCGCCAGCAGCCAAGAGGGCCCCGGGGGGCTTAGGGAGACCCAGTACTTC; CDR3aa: CASSQEGPGGLRETQYF; j_gene: TRBJ2-5; v_gene: TRBV4-1; abundance: NA; d_gene: NA
CDR3nt: TGTGCCAGCAGCCCCGGCCCGCCGAGAGAGAACACTGAAGCTTTCTTT; CDR3aa: CASSPGPPRENTEAFF; j_gene: TRBJ1-1; v_gene: TRBV6-2/TRBV6-3; abundance: NA; d_gene: NA
CDR3nt: TGTGCCAGCAGCCAAGGGACAGGGGGTAACTATGGCTACACCTTC; CDR3aa: CASSQGTGGNYGYTF; j_gene: TRBJ1-2; v_gene: TRBV7-6; abundance: few; d_gene: TRBD1
CDR3nt: TGTGCCAGCAGCCAGGGGGGGACTAGCGGGAGGACACAAGAGACCCAGTACTTC; CDR3aa: CASSQGGTSGRTQETQYF; j_gene: TRBJ2-5; v_gene: TRBV14; abundance: NA; d_gene: TRBD2
CDR3nt: TGTGCCAGCAGTGTGGGGAGCTCCTACAATGAGCAGTTCTTC; CDR3aa: CASSVGSSYNEQFF; j_gene: TRBJ2-1; v_gene: TRBV25-1; abundance: NA; d_gene: NA
CDR3nt: TGCGCCAGCAGCGTCCGGGACAGGGTGATGGTTGGCACTGAAGCTTTCTTT; CDR3aa: CASSVRDRVMVGTEAFF; j_gene: TRBJ1-1; v_gene: TRBV4-1; abundance: NA; d_gene: TRBD1
CDR3nt: TGTGCCAGCAGTTCACAGGGGGCCCGTCAGCCCCAGCATTTT; CDR3aa: CASSSQGARQPQHF; j_gene: TRBJ1-5; v_gene: TRBV12-3/TRBV12-4; abundance: NA; d_gene: TRBD1
CDR3nt: TGTGCCAGCAGTGAATGGAACGGGGAGCTGTTTTTT; CDR3aa: CASSEWNGELFF; j_gene: TRBJ2-2; v_gene: TRBV6-1; abundance: few; d_gene: NA
CDR3nt: TGTGCCAGCAGCTTCGAGCGGACCACAGATACGCAGTATTTT; CDR3aa: CASSFERTTDTQYF; j_gene: TRBJ2-3; v_gene: TRBV7-2; abundance: NA; d_gene: NA
CDR3nt: TGTGCCACCAGTGATTTTTTCCCCGGGGAGCTGTTTTTT; CDR3aa: CATSDFFPGELFF; j_gene: TRBJ2-2; v_gene: TRBV24-1; abundance: NA; d_gene: NA
CDR3nt: TGTGCCAGCAGGCGTCCCGGGACAGGGGTCTATGAGCAGTTCTTC; CDR3aa: CASRRPGTGVYEQFF; j_gene: TRBJ2-1; v_gene: TRBV28; abundance: NA; d_gene: TRBD1
CDR3nt: TGTGCCAGCAGCCCATCCCCGGGGGGCTATGGCTACACCTTC; CDR3aa: CASSPSPGGYGYTF; j_gene: TRBJ1-2; v_gene: TRBV7-2; abundance: NA; d_gene: NA
CDR3nt: TGTGCCAGCAGCTGGGGATACGAGCAGTACTTC; CDR3aa: CASSWGYEQYF; j_gene: TRBJ2-7; v_gene: TRBV11-2; abundance: NA; d_gene: NA
CDR3nt: TGTGCCAGCAGTTTATGGCCAGCCCTAAACACTGAAGCTTTCTTT; CDR3aa: CASSLWPALNTEAFF; j_gene: TRBJ1-1; v_gene: TRBV28; abundance: NA; d_gene: NA
CDR3nt: TGTGCCAGCAGTGGCGCTAGCGGGAGCCACGAGCAGTACTTC; CDR3aa: CASSGASGSHEQYF; j_gene: TRBJ2-7; v_gene: TRBV2; abundance: NA; d_gene: TRBD2
CDR3nt: TGTGCCAGCAGTTACTATCCGGCGGGGGGGCTCGTCGGGGAGCTGTTTTTT; CDR3aa: CASSYYPAGGLVGELFF; j_gene: TRBJ2-2; v_gene: TRBV6-2/TRBV6-3; abundance: NA; d_gene: TRBD2
CDR3nt: TGTGCCACCAGGACTAGCTCCTACAATGAGCAGTTCTTC; CDR3aa: CATRTSSYNEQFF; j_gene: TRBJ2-1; v_gene: TRBV6-2/TRBV6-3; abundance: NA; d_gene: TRBD2
CDR3nt: TGTGCCAGCAGCTTCCCGCAGGGTGGGAACACTGAAGCTTTCTTT; CDR3aa: CASSFPQGGNTEAFF; j_gene: TRBJ1-1; v_gene: TRBV11-2; abundance: NA; d_gene: NA
CDR3nt: TGTGCCAGCAGCTTAGCCCGGACTAGGCAGGGCCCCAATGAGCAGTTCTTC; CDR3aa: CASSLARTRQGPNEQFF; j_gene: TRBJ2-1; v_gene: TRBV7-2; abundance: once; d_gene: TRBD2
CDR3nt: TGTGCCAGCACCTCGTACATGAGCACTGAAGCTTTCTTT; CDR3aa: CASTSYMSTEAFF; j_gene: TRBJ1-1; v_gene: TRBV7-2; abundance: few; d_gene: NA
CDR3nt: TGTGCCAGCAGCTCTGAGGGGACCCAGTACTTC; CDR3aa: CASSSEGTQYF; j_gene: TRBJ2-5; v_gene: TRBV7-8; abundance: few; d_gene: NA
CDR3nt: TGTGCCAGCAGTTACAGGGGATACGAGCAGTACTTC; CDR3aa: CASSYRGYEQYF; j_gene: TRBJ2-7; v_gene: TRBV12-3/TRBV12-4; abundance: NA; d_gene: TRBD1
CDR3nt: TGTGCCAGCAGCTCGTGGGGGAGCACAGATACGCAGTATTTT; CDR3aa: CASSSWGSTDTQYF; j_gene: TRBJ2-3; v_gene: TRBV7-9; abundance: NA; d_gene: NA
CDR3nt: TGTGCCAGCACCCCTTCTTGGGGGCTTGGTTCACCCCTCCACTTT; CDR3aa: CASTPSWGLGSPLHF; j_gene: TRBJ1-6; v_gene: TRBV6-1; abundance: NA; d_gene: NA
CDR3nt: TGTGCCAGCAGCAAGGGACAGGGGGCGCCGGGAGAGACCCAGTACTTC; CDR3aa: CASSKGQGAPGETQYF; j_gene: TRBJ2-5; v_gene: TRBV21-1; abundance: few; d_gene: NA
CDR3nt: TGTGCCAGCAGTTTACACCAAGGACAGGGGAGAAAGGCAGATACGCAGTATTTT; CDR3aa: CASSLHQGQGRKADTQYF; j_gene: TRBJ2-3; v_gene: TRBV27; abundance: NA; d_gene: TRBD1
CDR3nt: TGTGCCAGCAGCTTAGCGGGACCCTCTTGGGGAGGGATCGGATCACCCCTCCACTTT; CDR3aa: CASSLAGPSWGGIGSPLHF; j_gene: TRBJ1-6; v_gene: TRBV7-2; abundance: NA; d_gene: NA
CDR3nt: TGTGCCACCACTCCGGGGCGGGGGGGGAACACTGAAGCTTTCTTT; CDR3aa: CATTPGRGGNTEAFF; j_gene: TRBJ1-1; v_gene: TRBV15; abundance: few; d_gene: NA
CDR3nt: TGTGCCACCAGTGATGGGGCTTCCTATGGCTACACCTTC; CDR3aa: CATSDGASYGYTF; j_gene: TRBJ1-2; v_gene: TRBV24-1; abundance: NA; d_gene: NA
CDR3nt: TGTGCCAGCAGTCGGGACAGGGCTCCGAGTGGTGGGCAGTTCTTC; CDR3aa: CASSRDRAPSGGQFF; j_gene: TRBJ2-1; v_gene: TRBV12-3/TRBV12-4; abundance: NA; d_gene: TRBD1
CDR3nt: TGTGCCAGCTCACCAAATCCACCAGGGTTTGGGGCCAACGTCCTGACTTTC; CDR3aa: CASSPNPPGFGANVLTF; j_gene: TRBJ2-6; v_gene: TRBV18; abundance: NA; d_gene: NA
CDR3nt: TGTGCCAGCAGCCTCCAACCGACTAGCGGGGAGACCCAGTACTTC; CDR3aa: CASSLQPTSGETQYF; j_gene: TRBJ2-5; v_gene: TRBV9; abundance: NA; d_gene: TRBD2
CDR3nt: TGTGCCTGGGGCGTGAGGCCCTTCAACGAGCAGTACTTC; CDR3aa: CAWGVRPFNEQYF; j_gene: TRBJ2-7; v_gene: TRBV30; abundance: NA; d_gene: NA
CDR3nt: TGTGCCAGCAGCTTAGAATGGGGGAGCAATCAGCCCCAGCATTTT; CDR3aa: CASSLEWGSNQPQHF; j_gene: TRBJ1-5; v_gene: TRBV7-6; abundance: NA; d_gene: NA
CDR3nt: TGTGCCAGCAGGCACAGGGGGCTTAGCTACGAGCAGTACTTC; CDR3aa: CASRHRGLSYEQYF; j_gene: TRBJ2-7; v_gene: TRBV28; abundance: once; d_gene: TRBD1
CDR3nt: TGTGCCAGCAGCTCGGAGCTAGCGGGGGTCTCCCGGTACGGGACCCAGTACTTC; CDR3aa: CASSSELAGVSRYGTQYF; j_gene: TRBJ2-5; v_gene: TRBV7-2; abundance: few; d_gene: TRBD2